A selection of T cell receptor beta chains follows, all from one sample in a study of blood T cell repertoires in COVID-19. Sequencing used immunoSEQ multiplex PCR; TCRdb keeps in-frame clones, though not all of them. The table has more than 110,000 clones, almost 85% seen once. The material sequenced was peripheral blood. The receptors stem from a man aged 50-59 years with acute or convalescent COVID-19. Each CDR3 is given without its conserved first and last residue.

v_call	j_call	cdr3_aa
TRBV6-6	TRBJ2-2	ASSYPGGVELF
TRBV7-2	TRBJ1-4	ASSPQGVGEKLF
TRBV6-5	TRBJ1-5	ASSPGQGAWQPQH
TRBV9	TRBJ2-7	ASSVDQASAYEQY
TRBV7-9	TRBJ2-7	ASSPTDRGYEQY
TRBV28	TRBJ2-7	ASRPTGGHYEQY
TRBV6-5	TRBJ1-6	ASSRDYNSPLH
TRBV6-2/TRBV6-3	TRBJ2-4	ASSLPYQLNIQY
TRBV9	TRBJ2-7	ASSPEGLAGAEQY
TRBV6-6	TRBJ2-1	ASGGSGVSSYNEQF
TRBV29-1	TRBJ2-3	SVEPGTSGGGIDTQY
TRBV29-1	TRBJ2-7	SVGPSGSDEQY
TRBV4-1	TRBJ1-4	ASSQARNEKLF
TRBV9	TRBJ1-2	ASSVDRAGYGYT
TRBV25-1	TRBJ1-2	ASSAGTPGMDYGYT
TRBV7-9	TRBJ2-2	ASSFTSAGGELF
TRBV7-3	TRBJ2-1	ASSKSGTSGRATYNEQF
TRBV13	TRBJ1-3	ASSGGFTGNTIY
TRBV5-4	TRBJ2-1	ASSRSGGAYNEQF
TRBV19	TRBJ1-3	ASSISGTGGGNTIY
TRBV5-1	TRBJ2-3	ASSLVGGGVDTQY
TRBV19	TRBJ1-5	ASSILVSNQPQH
TRBV29-1	TRBJ1-2	SVEGRRERGYT
TRBV6-4	TRBJ2-1	ASSDSAGGNEQF
TRBV10-3	TRBJ2-5	AISESGGRQETQY
TRBV7-3	TRBJ1-1	ASSSSGGANTEAF
TRBV2	TRBJ2-2	ASGRQNTGELF
TRBV19	TRBJ1-1	ASSRRQGAYTEAF
TRBV7-9	TRBJ2-5	ASSLTQFQETQY
TRBV28	TRBJ2-5	ASSLPGDSRETQY
TRBV2	TRBJ2-7	ASTRDTGISYEQY
TRBV27	TRBJ1-1	ASSLWLGSGTEAF
TRBV11-3	TRBJ2-3	ASSAGTDTQY
TRBV19	TRBJ1-1	ASSPRGGYTEAF
TRBV11-3	TRBJ2-7	ASSLDRGLREQY
TRBV6-5	TRBJ2-2	ASSRGQSNTGELF
TRBV6-5	TRBJ1-1	ASSYSAGTEAF
TRBV12-3/TRBV12-4	TRBJ2-7	ASSLPTGTEQY
TRBV27	TRBJ1-5	ASSPWTAGDNQPQH
TRBV18	TRBJ1-6	ASSPDKEGSPLH